The clone carrying this T cell receptor beta chain was seen many times. Its antigen is still unknown. This sample was included in a study of neurological immune-mediated disorders. Whole-study results and caveats: In HTLV-1-associated myelopathy, TCR clonal expansion was greatest, and in multiple sclerosis it was least, below healthy controls.

Blood bank volunteers in Maryland, USA, served as healthy controls. There are 15 residues in the CDR3. CDR1 SGHTA and CDR2 FQGNSA come from the germline V gene. Trimming removed 2 bases from V and 6 bases from J; junction bases left unmatched: 7. With 10-nucleotide random UMIs included, cDNA was synthesized by 5'RACE. Using its own MiXCR run on the 5' RACE reads, TCRdb lists one record per CDR3 protein. Of roughly 44,000 distinct CDR3 sequences listed, roughly 6% are singletons. Sequencing used CD4+ T cells from blood. V and J are TRBV7-2 and TRBJ2-7; 10 nucleotides line up with TRBD2. The sequence derives from a woman between 40 and 50 years old in good health. The CDR3 bases are TGTGCCAGCAGCTTACTAGCGGGGGCTTCTGGCGAGCAGTACTTC. It translates to CASSLLAGASGEQYF.